The clone carrying this T cell receptor (beta chain) was seen only a few times. Its target is unknown. V gave up 6 bases and J gave up 0 bases, with 8 bases separating them. In germline, CDR1 is MGHRA, CDR2 YSYEKL. The CDR3 spans 14 residues. The data belong to a study of T-cell memory formation after mild COVID-19. Whole-study findings and limits: The SARS-CoV-2 specificity of second-wave clones reaching peak at day 37 remained unverified. Clones that contracted from day 15 to 85 had balanced CD4/CD8; later expanders were CD4+ biased.

TCRdb independently ran MiXCR on the 5' RACE reads; one entry per CDR3 protein. In the table there are 450,000 to 650,000 distinct CDR3 sequences, about 20% of which are singletons. V gene TRBV4-1 combines with J gene TRBJ1-4; D is unclear. The receptor was derived from an adult woman who had mild COVID-19 (a few samples of this study predate the infection). Cell type and time point are not known. Sequencing was carried out using PBMCs or a T cell subset sorted from them (not recorded which). CDR3 amino acids: CASRSPATNEKLFF. In DNA form, the CDR3 reads TGCGCCAGCAGGTCACCTGCAACTAATGAAAAACTGTTTTTT.